This T cell receptor (beta chain) was retrieved from a study of beta chain features in type 1 diabetes. Study context: Age and gender were similar between patients and healthy donors, as were cell yields. General study results and limits: Patients showed naive, central memory and Treg TCRB repertoires that appeared more similar than those of healthy donors.

The CDR3 contains 12 residues. Germline CDR1 SGHVS, CDR2 FNYEAQ. The J segment lost 8 bases and the V segment lost 4 bases, leaving 2 bases of the junction unmatched. This clone appeared a few times. What it binds is not known. The study reverse transcribed the entire isolated RNA, so it sequenced expressed TCRB transcripts. Clones were read by immunoSEQ multiplex PCR, and TCRdb kept only the in-frame ones, dropping some. The table includes 160,000 or so clones, 9% to 10% detected once. Material for sequencing was central memory CD4+ T cells from blood. V gene TRBV7-6 combines with J gene TRBJ2-3; 8 bases agree with TRBD2. This TCR was recovered from a woman aged 18-29 years in good health. CDR3 residues: CASSSGGATQYF. DNA of the CDR3: TGTGCCAGCAGCTCCGGGGGGGCTACGCAGTATTTT.